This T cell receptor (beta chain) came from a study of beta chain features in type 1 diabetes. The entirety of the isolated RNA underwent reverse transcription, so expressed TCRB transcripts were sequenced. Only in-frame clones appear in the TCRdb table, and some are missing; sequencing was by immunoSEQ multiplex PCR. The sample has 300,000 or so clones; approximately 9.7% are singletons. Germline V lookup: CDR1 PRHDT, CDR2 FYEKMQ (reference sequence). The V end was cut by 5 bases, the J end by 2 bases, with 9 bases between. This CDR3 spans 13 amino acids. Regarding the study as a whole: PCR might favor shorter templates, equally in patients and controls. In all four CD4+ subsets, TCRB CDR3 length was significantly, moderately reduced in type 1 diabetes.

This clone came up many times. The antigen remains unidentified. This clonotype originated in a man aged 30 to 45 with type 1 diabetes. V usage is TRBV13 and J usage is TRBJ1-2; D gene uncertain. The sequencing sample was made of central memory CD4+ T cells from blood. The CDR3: CASSITTNYGYTF. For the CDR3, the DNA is TGTGCCAGCAGCATTACAACCAACTATGGCTACACCTTC.